This is a list of T cell receptor beta chains from one sample in a study of OX40 agonist ivuxolimab in advanced cancers. The protocol was immunoSEQ multiplex PCR, while the TCRdb copy is restricted to in-frame clones and leaves out a portion. Of roughly 63,000 clones in the sample, 70% to 90% were seen once. The sample in question was CD4+ or CD8+ T cells sorted from blood, obtained in a trial of the OX40 agonist ivuxolimab. The receptor source for this set is an adult with an advanced solid tumor such as melanoma, head and neck, liver or kidney cancer. The CDR3 runs from the conserved cysteine through the conserved F or W. The D gene is left open where the match is weak. Size tells how often a clone was seen (once, few, many) or the class of an expanded clone, and some rows leave it out.

len,d_gene,j_gene,v_gene,abundance,CDR3aa,CDR3nt
13,-,TRBJ1-2,TRBV9,once,CASSVGLTSGYTF,TGTGCCAGCAGCGTAGGTCTTACTTCGGGCTACACCTTC
15,-,TRBJ2-2,TRBV25-1,-,CASSESSVGTGELFF,TGTGCCAGCAGTGAATCATCTGTAGGGACCGGGGAGCTGTTTTTT
13,TRBD1,TRBJ2-2,TRBV7-9,-,CASSKGAGGELFF,TGTGCCAGCAGCAAGGGGGCCGGCGGGGAGCTGTTTTTT
12,-,TRBJ1-2,TRBV2,-,CASSQNPGGYTF,TGTGCCAGCAGTCAGAACCCCGGCGGCTACACCTTC
17,-,TRBJ1-2,TRBV28,-,CASSYSGGRSDNYGYTF,TGTGCCAGCAGCTACTCCGGGGGCCGAAGTGACAACTATGGCTACACCTTC
13,TRBD2,TRBJ2-1,TRBV25-1,-,CASSAGTSVEQFF,TGTGCCAGCAGTGCCGGGACTAGCGTTGAGCAGTTCTTC
14,-,TRBJ1-2,TRBV6-6,-,CASTLVRTDYGYTF,TGTGCCAGCACCCTAGTCCGGACCGACTATGGCTACACCTTC
16,TRBD2,TRBJ2-2,TRBV18,-,CASSPVSGRDPGELFF,TGTGCCAGCTCACCAGTTTCCGGGAGGGACCCCGGGGAGCTGTTTTTT
13,TRBD1,TRBJ2-1,TRBV5-6,-,CASSQTGYNEQFF,TGTGCCAGCAGCCAGACAGGGTACAATGAGCAGTTCTTC
14,-,TRBJ2-1,TRBV30,-,CAWSVGRSYNEQFF,TGTGCCTGGAGTGTAGGAAGATCCTACAATGAGCAGTTCTTC
15,-,TRBJ1-4,TRBV7-9,-,CASSSRGGSWGKLFF,TGTGCCAGCAGCTCCCGAGGTGGAAGCTGGGGAAAACTGTTTTTT
15,TRBD2,TRBJ2-2,TRBV29-1,-,CSVVTSGRADGELFF,TGCAGCGTTGTGACTAGCGGGAGAGCTGACGGGGAGCTGTTTTTT
15,-,TRBJ2-4,TRBV27,once,CASSFGLGYLNIQYF,TGTGCCAGCAGTTTTGGCCTCGGGTACTTAAACATTCAGTACTTC
12,-,TRBJ2-7,TRBV25-1,-,CASSESSYEQYF,TGTGCCAGCAGTGAATCCTCCTACGAGCAGTACTTC
15,TRBD2,TRBJ2-1,TRBV27,-,CASSRTSGRFNEQFF,TGTGCCAGCAGTCGGACTAGCGGGAGGTTTAATGAGCAGTTCTTC
17,TRBD1,TRBJ2-3,TRBV7-9,-,CASSPVDRVSLTDTQYF,TGTGCCAGCAGCCCAGTCGACAGGGTCAGTCTCACAGATACGCAGTATTTT
16,TRBD1,TRBJ2-2,TRBV7-3,-,CASSPWGGQGTGELFF,TGTGCCAGCAGCCCATGGGGCGGACAGGGGACCGGGGAGCTGTTTTTT
14,TRBD2,TRBJ2-3,TRBV13,-,CASSRGSGTDTQYF,TGTGCCAGCAGCCGCGGGAGTGGCACAGATACGCAGTATTTT
15,TRBD1,TRBJ1-1,TRBV13,few,CASSSTGEGNTEAFF,TGTGCCAGCAGCTCGACAGGGGAAGGGAACACTGAAGCTTTCTTT
11,-,TRBJ1-6,TRBV30,few,CAWRAAGTLHF,TGTGCCTGGAGGGCGGCCGGGACCCTCCACTTT
15,TRBD1,TRBJ2-7,TRBV5-6,-,CASSRSGQAYYEQYF,TGTGCCAGCAGCCGCTCGGGACAGGCCTACTACGAGCAGTACTTC
12,-,TRBJ2-7,TRBV11-2,-,CASSLYDSEQYF,TGTGCCAGCAGCTTATATGACTCCGAGCAGTACTTC
14,-,TRBJ2-3,TRBV6-5,-,CASSYSGLTDTQYF,TGTGCCAGCAGTTACTCGGGCCTCACAGATACGCAGTATTTT
15,TRBD2,TRBJ2-2,TRBV9,-,CASSGGLGNTGELFF,TGTGCCAGCAGCGGAGGACTAGGAAACACCGGGGAGCTGTTTTTT
15,-,TRBJ1-5,TRBV19,-,CASRIGGLGNQPQHF,TGTGCCAGTAGAATTGGGGGATTAGGAAATCAGCCCCAGCATTTT
16,TRBD2,TRBJ2-3,TRBV5-1,once,CASSLELAGFEGTQYF,TGCGCCAGCAGCTTGGAACTAGCGGGATTTGAGGGTACGCAGTATTTT
17,-,TRBJ1-5,TRBV19,-,CASSFQGATFSNQPQHF,TGTGCCAGTAGTTTCCAGGGTGCCACTTTCAGCAATCAGCCCCAGCATTTT
15,-,TRBJ1-4,TRBV6-5,-,CASSYSAYKGEKLFF,TGTGCCAGCAGTTACTCGGCGTACAAAGGGGAAAAACTGTTTTTT
14,-,TRBJ1-1,TRBV2,-,CAQGFPGSDTEAFF,TGTGCCCAGGGATTTCCGGGATCTGACACTGAAGCTTTCTTT
13,-,TRBJ1-1,TRBV18,-,CASSPGRGTEAFF,TGTGCCAGCTCACCAGGGAGGGGGACTGAAGCTTTCTTT